Shown below are 19 T cell receptor beta chains from a single sample sequenced in a study of memory CD4+ T cells and cytomegalovirus serostatus. The assay was immunoSEQ multiplex PCR, and TCRdb's table has in-frame clones only and misses some. The data contain approximately 42,000 clones, 79% of them singletons. Single viable CD3+CD4+CD8-CD45RO+ cells were sorted as the memory CD4+ T cells. Input material: memory CD4+ T cells from blood. The receptor source for this set is an adult in good health and CMV-seronegative.

The chain combines TRBV7-8 with TRBJ2-7, with D possibly being TRBD1 (5 bases). Germline V gives CDR1 SGHVS, CDR2 FQNEAQ. This CDR3 has 15 residues. V gave up 1 base and J gave up 2 bases, with 12 bases separating them. Here the CDR3 DNA reads TGTGCCAGCAGCTTAGGCCCGCCAGGGCCCTACGAGCAGTACTTC. Residues: CASSLGPPGPYEQYF.

The V gene is TRBV5-1, the J gene TRBJ2-1; 10 nucleotides match TRBD2. Trimming took 3 bases from V and 6 from J; bases not matched to a gene: 12. CDR1 is SGHRS, CDR2 YFSETQ, per germline. CDR3 length: 17 amino acids. The CDR3 DNA follows: TGCGCCAGCAGCTCCGACGCCCGGACTAGCGGCCTCAATGAGCAGTTCTTC. Translated: CASSSDARTSGLNEQFF.

This chain links TRBV14 with TRBJ2-1; D call uncertain. Germline V gives CDR1 SGHDN, CDR2 FVKESK. The V end lost 4 bases, the J end lost 6 bases, and 7 bases lay between the germline ends. This CDR3 is built from 12 residues. In DNA, the CDR3 is TGTGCCAGCAGCCCTGGATTCAATGAGCAGTTCTTC. Amino acids: CASSPGFNEQFF.

This clone has a handful of counts. In nucleotides, the CDR3 is TGTGCCAGTAGTCCATCGAGGAATCAGCCCCAGCATTTT. It encodes CASSPSRNQPQHF. V is TRBV19 and J is TRBJ1-5, with D unclear. The CDR3 consists of 13 residues. V gave up 5 bases and J gave up 4 bases, with 9 bases separating them. In germline, CDR1 is LNHDA, CDR2 SQIVND (reference sequence).

This clone appeared a few times. This sequence joins TRBV14 and TRBJ1-1; D may be TRBD1 (6 bases). The CDR3 loop spans 14 amino acids. Germline CDR1 reads SGHDN; CDR2 reads FVKESK. Trimming removed 3 bases from V and 5 bases from J, with 13 bases in between. CDR3 residues: CASSHRGRETEAFF. The CDR3 coding sequence is TGTGCCAGCAGCCACAGGGGCAGGGAGACTGAAGCTTTCTTT. Complete variable domain (other parts from reference TRBV14 and TRBJ1-1): EAGVTQFPSHSVIEKGQTVTLRCDPISGHDNLYWYRRVMGKEIKFLLHFVKESKQDESGMPNNRFLAERTGGTYSTLKVQPAELEDSGVYFCASSHRGRETEAFFGQGTRLTVV.

There are a few counts of this clone. The rearrangement joins TRBV4-2 to TRBJ2-1; TRBD2 agrees at 8 bases. Germline assignment: CDR1 LGHNA and CDR2 YNFKEQ. Trimming cost V 0 bases and J 12 bases; bases outside gene matches: 10. This CDR3 has 15 amino acids. The CDR3 nucleotides are TGTGCCAGCAGCCAAGATTCGGGTAGCGGGGTATCGCAGTTCTTC. Residues: CASSQDSGSGVSQFF.

V gene TRBV6-6 combines with J gene TRBJ2-5, with D perhaps TRBD2 (5 bases). The CDR3 is 12 amino acids. CDR1 is MNHNY and CDR2 is SVGAGI in the germline V gene (reference sequence). With 7 bases removed from V and 5 bases from J, the gap between germline ends came to 11 bases. CDR3 in amino acids: CASKRERETQYF. CDR3 nucleotide sequence: TGTGCCAGCAAGAGGGAGAGGGAGACCCAGTACTTC.

This sequence joins TRBV7-8 and TRBJ2-2, with D hard to call. The length of the CDR3 is 15 residues. CDR1 and CDR2 (germline): SGHVS, FQNEAQ. V lost 3 bases to trimming and J lost 4 bases, with 12 bases between them. DNA for the CDR3: TGTGCCAGCAGCTTTGGCAGTCGGCTCACCGGGGAGCTGTTTTTT. Translating gives CASSFGSRLTGELFF.

CDR3: CASSSGGGSPIGEQYF. The CDR3 bases are TGTGCCAGCAGCTCCGGTGGCGGGAGCCCTATCGGGGAGCAGTACTTC. The chain employs TRBV5-4 and TRBJ2-7; 7 bases line up with TRBD2. The CDR3 extends over 16 amino acids. CDR1 is SGHNT, CDR2 YYREEE, per germline (reference sequence). Unmatched junction bases numbered 16, after V lost 3 bases and J lost 7 bases.

V gene TRBV30 combines with J gene TRBJ2-2; no clear D. Trimming shortened V by 3 bases and J by 2 bases, and 16 bases separated the two germline ends. Germline V gene lookup returns CDR1 GTSNPN and CDR2 SVGIG (reference sequence). CDR3 length: 16 residues. The CDR3 DNA sequence: TGTGCCTGGAGCGCGTTGGGCGGAACTAACACCGGGGAGCTGTTTTTT. Its protein product is CAWSALGGTNTGELFF.

The V call is TRBV7-2, the J call TRBJ2-5; a possible D gene is TRBD2 (6 bases). This CDR3 spans 15 amino acids. Trimming took off 1 base at V and 3 bases at J, with 12 bases between the two ends. Germline V lookup: CDR1 SGHTA, CDR2 FQGNSA. CDR3 DNA sequence: TGTGCCAGCAGCTTAGGGGGGACTGAGGAAGAGACCCAGTACTTC. This codes for CASSLGGTEEETQYF.

The table lists this clone with a count of one. J is TRBJ2-3 and V is TRBV5-4, with D uncertain. The germline V and J ends were trimmed by 1 base and 2 bases, with 8 bases remaining between them. Germline V gives CDR1 SGHNT, CDR2 YYREEE (reference sequence). The CDR3 has 14 residues. This CDR3 reads CASSLQRDTDTQYF. DNA for the CDR3: TGTGCCAGCAGCTTGCAACGAGACACAGATACGCAGTATTTT.

This chain uses TRBV30 with TRBJ1-5, with 7 positions matching TRBD1. Germline CDR1 reads GTSNPN; CDR2 reads SVGIG (reference sequence). There are 13 residues in the CDR3. V trimming: 2 bases; J trimming: 5 bases; junction bases outside the gene matches: 3. The CDR3 nucleotides are TGTGCCTGGAGTACAGGGACAGATCAGCCCCAGCATTTT. Its translation is CAWSTGTDQPQHF.

The rearrangement joins TRBV29-1 to TRBJ1-2, with unresolved D. V lost 2 bases to trimming and J lost 4 bases, with 17 bases between them. Germline CDR1 and CDR2: SQVTM and ANQGSEA. The CDR3 is 15 residues long. CDR3 in amino acids: CSVESAGSLVYGYTF. The DNA of the CDR3 is TGCAGCGTTGAATCCGCGGGATCCCTCGTCTATGGCTACACCTTC.

The chain is built from TRBV4-1 and TRBJ1-3, with D perhaps TRBD1 (6 bases). Trimming took off 4 bases at V and 2 bases at J, with 12 bases between the two ends. The length of the CDR3 is 15 residues. Germline V gene data show CDR1 as MGHRA and CDR2 as YSYEKL. The CDR3 spells CASSLTDRTGNTIYF. Written as DNA, the CDR3 is TGCGCCAGCAGCCTTACTGACAGGACTGGAAACACCATATATTTT.

The table lists this clone with a few counts. This chain links TRBV11-3 with TRBJ2-5, with 7 bases fitting TRBD2. Germline V gene data show CDR1 as SGHNT and CDR2 as YENEEA. The CDR3 is 14 residues long. V trimming: 6 bases; J trimming: 2 bases; junction bases outside the gene matches: 6. As DNA, the CDR3 is TGTGCCAGCAGGGCGGGAGTAAGACAAGAGACCCAGTACTTC. Amino acid sequence: CASRAGVRQETQYF.

Written as DNA, the CDR3 is TGTGCCAGCAGCTCAACCGGGACGAACACAGATACGCAGTATTTT. This gives the protein CASSSTGTNTDTQYF. This chain joins TRBV11-3 and TRBJ2-3; D might be TRBD1 or TRBD2, each matching 5 bases. Germline assignment: CDR1 SGHNT and CDR2 YENEEA. The CDR3 is made up of 15 amino acids. V lost 4 bases and J lost 2, with 13 bases in between.

This sequence joins TRBV5-4 and TRBJ2-5; a weak D match, TRBD1 (6 bases). V lost 3 bases, J lost 1 base, and 16 bases lay in between. The germline gives CDR1 SGHNT, CDR2 YYREEE (reference sequence). The length of the CDR3 is 16 residues. This CDR3 is CASSSGLDRTQETQYF. Written as DNA, the CDR3 is TGTGCCAGCAGCTCCGGGTTGGACAGAACCCAAGAGACCCAGTACTTC.

The J gene is TRBJ1-1, the V gene TRBV4-2; D not certain. Germline-derived CDR1 and CDR2 are LGHNA and YNFKEQ. The ends were cut back, 3 bases at V and 4 bases at J, with 15 bases in the middle. This CDR3 region has 15 residues. This CDR3 reads CASSQGQGRSTEAFF. CDR3 DNA: TGTGCCAGCAGCCAGGGCCAAGGGCGATCCACTGAAGCTTTCTTT.